The 30 T cell receptor beta chains below all came from one sample that was sequenced in a study of blood T cell repertoires in COVID-19 (dated by TCRdb to the early 2020s). Libraries were made using the immunoSEQ multiplex PCR assay. The table comes from immuneACCESS by way of TCRdb, which keeps in-frame sequences with V and J called. Part of the clones is missing from these tables; in studies checked, under half for an unresolved V gene and the rest for unknown reasons. The sample profile shows some 200,000 clones; 94% of them were found once. The top ten clonotypes cover 0.7% to 0.8% of the sample. Material: peripheral blood. These receptors were collected from a man between 25 and 39 years old with COVID-19, enrolled during active disease.

The chain uses TRBV5-4 and TRBJ2-4, with 10 bases aligning to TRBD2. The CDR3 contains 17 residues. In germline, CDR1 is SGHNT, CDR2 YYREEE (reference sequence). J gave up 6 bases and V 0 bases, and 9 bases lay outside the gene matches. Written as DNA, the CDR3 is TGTGCCAGCAGCTTGGGATTAGCGGGGGGCCTGGGAAACATTCAGTACTTC. This encodes CASSLGLAGGLGNIQYF.

The rearrangement uses TRBV9 and TRBJ1-6; possible D gene TRBD1, 6 bases. V was cut by 0 bases and J by 6 bases, with 7 bases left in between. The CDR3 covers 14 residues. Germline V lookup: CDR1 SGDLS, CDR2 YYNGEE. CDR3 loop: CASSVEQGNSPLHF. In DNA form, the CDR3 reads TGTGCCAGCAGCGTAGAACAGGGTAATTCACCCCTCCACTTT.

V is TRBV6-1 and J is TRBJ2-5; 7 bases fit TRBD1. The germline V gene has CDR1 MNHNS and CDR2 SASEGT. This CDR3 is 17 amino acids long. V shed 2 bases and J 3 bases; nucleotides not matched to a gene: 12. The CDR3 nucleotides are TGTGCCAGCAGTGAACTGGAGAGGACAGGAAGAAAAGAGACCCAGTACTTC. Protein product: CASSELERTGRKETQYF.

V gene TRBV11-2 combines with J gene TRBJ2-2; D gene unclear. Germline CDR1 reads SGHAT; CDR2 reads FQNNGV. V lost 2 bases to trimming and J lost 3 bases, with 10 bases between them. The CDR3 loop spans 15 amino acids. The CDR3 region is CASSLSWQDTGELFF. For the CDR3, the DNA is TGTGCCAGCAGCTTATCATGGCAGGACACCGGGGAGCTGTTTTTT. Based on the CDR3 plus reference TRBV11-2 and TRBJ2-2, the full variable domain is EAGVAQSPRYKIIEKRQSVAFWCNPISGHATLYWYQQILGQGPKLLIQFQNNGVVDDSQLPKDRFSAERLKGVDSTLKIQPAKLEDSAVYLCASSLSWQDTGELFFGEGSRLTVL.

The chain carries TRBV30 and TRBJ1-2; TRBD1 aligns across 11 bases. The germline V gene has CDR1 GTSNPN and CDR2 SVGIG (reference sequence). This CDR3 spans 16 amino acids. Trimming removed 2 bases from V and 6 bases from J; junction bases left unmatched: 11. The CDR3 spells CAWSPEGQGAGDGYTF. The DNA of the CDR3 is TGTGCCTGGAGTCCAGAAGGACAGGGGGCCGGGGATGGCTACACCTTC. The complete variable domain, with remaining parts taken from reference TRBV30 and TRBJ1-2, reads SQTIHQWPATLVQPVGSPLSLECTVEGTSNPNLYWYRQAAGRGLQLLFYSVGIGQISSEVPQNLSASRPQDRQFILSSKKLLLSDSGFYLCAWSPEGQGAGDGYTFGSGTRLTVV.

This sequence joins TRBV18 and TRBJ1-1; TRBD1 aligns across 8 bases. V shed 0 bases and J 3 bases; nucleotides not matched to a gene: 6. Looked up from germline, CDR1 is KGHSH and CDR2 is LQKENI. The CDR3 extends over 16 amino acids. The CDR3: CASSPPPGQGYTEAFF. The DNA of the CDR3 is TGTGCCAGCTCACCACCGCCCGGACAGGGTTACACTGAAGCTTTCTTT.

The chain is built from TRBV12-3 or TRBV12-4 and TRBJ1-1, with D unresolved. The length of the CDR3 is 11 residues. V gave up 6 bases and J gave up 6 bases, with 8 bases separating them. In nucleotides, the CDR3 is TGTGCCAGCAGGGAGGGCGCTGAAGCTTTCTTT. It codes for CASREGAEAFF.

The genes are TRBV24-1 and TRBJ2-5, with 9 nucleotides matching TRBD2. In germline, CDR1 is KGHDR, CDR2 SFDVKD. V dropped 4 bases and J dropped 7; count of bases not matched to a gene: 15. This CDR3 is 17 amino acids long. The CDR3 DNA follows: TGTGCCACCAGTGAGGGAGGGCCTAGCGGGGAAGGAGGGACCCAGTACTTC. Protein sequence: CATSEGGPSGEGGTQYF.

The chain combines TRBV27 with TRBJ1-4; perhaps TRBD1 as D (6 bases). The CDR3 length is 15 residues. Germline V gene lookup returns CDR1 MNHEY and CDR2 SMNVEV (reference sequence). V lost 4 bases and J 3 bases, leaving 12 bases between the germline ends. The CDR3 protein is CASSSTGSANEKLFF. The CDR3 DNA follows: TGTGCCAGCAGTTCGACAGGTTCGGCTAATGAAAAACTGTTTTTT.

This sequence joins TRBV6-5 and TRBJ1-2, with D possibly being TRBD1 (5 bases). Germline V gene data show CDR1 as MNHEY and CDR2 as SVGAGI. Trimming pared 2 bases from V and 6 bases from J, leaving 10 bases between. The CDR3 spans 13 residues. The CDR3 here is CASSYPGLDGYTF. The DNA for the CDR3 is TGTGCCAGCAGTTACCCAGGGCTGGATGGCTACACCTTC.

The chain recombines TRBV5-1 with TRBJ1-6; TRBD1 agrees at 11 bases. Per the germline V gene, CDR1 is SGHRS and CDR2 is YFSETQ. Trimming removed 4 bases from V and 0 bases from J; junction bases left unmatched: 9. CDR3 length equals 19 residues. CDR3 sequence reads: CASSPGQGALHSYNSPLHF. The CDR3 nucleotides are TGCGCCAGCAGCCCCGGACAGGGGGCTCTACACTCCTATAATTCACCCCTCCACTTT.

The chain combines TRBV21-1 with TRBJ1-5. TRBV21-1 is flagged as a pseudogene. The CDR3 loop spans 14 amino acids. CDR3 amino acids: CASSSGSYNQPQHF. CDR3 nucleotides: TGTGCCAGCAGCTCCGGTAGTTACAATCAGCCCCAGCATTTT.

J is TRBJ2-1 and V is TRBV24-1, with a possible D match to TRBD2 (6 bases). V lost 12 bases and J lost 0, with 23 bases in between. CDR3 length: 17 amino acids. Germline CDR1 is KGHDR and CDR2 is SFDVKD. CDR3 loop: CAPGGAVHRLSYNEQFF. CDR3 DNA sequence: TGTGCCCCGGGCGGGGCGGTACACCGCCTCTCCTACAATGAGCAGTTCTTC.

This sequence joins TRBV5-1 and TRBJ2-1, with D possibly matching TRBD1 (6 bases). This CDR3 is 15 amino acids long. Germline loops: CDR1 SGHRS, CDR2 YFSETQ. Trimming removed 2 bases at V and 12 bases at J, with 21 bases between. CDR3 loop: CASSFAEALLQGQFF. CDR3 coding DNA: TGCGCCAGCAGCTTCGCTGAAGCGCTTTTACAGGGGCAGTTCTTC.

The chain carries TRBV4-1 and TRBJ2-1, with 8 bases lining up with TRBD2. The CDR3 contains 18 residues. Trimming cost V 2 bases and J 0 bases; bases outside gene matches: 9. In germline, CDR1 is MGHRA, CDR2 YSYEKL. The CDR3 sequence: CASSQLRGAPLSYNEQFF. The CDR3 DNA sequence: TGCGCCAGCAGCCAATTGCGGGGGGCCCCACTCTCCTACAATGAGCAGTTCTTC.

The gene calls are TRBV29-1 and TRBJ2-1; 11 positions match TRBD2. V trimming: 3 bases; J trimming: 2 bases; junction bases outside the gene matches: 6. The CDR3 totals 16 residues. Germline CDR1 reads SQVTM; CDR2 reads ANQGSEA. The CDR3 DNA sequence: TGCAGCGTTGATACTAGCGGGGGACCCACCTACAATGAGCAGTTCTTC. Its protein is CSVDTSGGPTYNEQFF.

The chain joins TRBV27 to TRBJ1-1; D gene uncertain. The germline CDR1 and CDR2 sequences are MNHEY and SMNVEV (reference sequence). The CDR3 runs to 14 residues. Trimming cost V 2 bases and J 4 bases, with 11 bases left between them. The CDR3 DNA reads as TGTGCCAGCAGTTTACTCATGGCGGGCACTGAAGCTTTCTTT. Amino acids: CASSLLMAGTEAFF.

This chain joins TRBV21-1 and TRBJ2-1; the table's D call, TRBD2, has no DNA check behind it. TRBV21-1 is designated a pseudogene. This CDR3 has 12 residues. CDR3 in amino acids: CASRTERNEQFF. The CDR3, as DNA: TGTGCCAGCAGGACGGAGAGGAATGAGCAGTTCTTC.

J is TRBJ1-5 and V is TRBV5-1; 7 bases agree with TRBD1. J was trimmed by 3 bases and V by 4 bases; bases with no gene match: 7. Germline V gene data show CDR1 as SGHRS and CDR2 as YFSETQ. This CDR3 has 15 residues. Here the CDR3 DNA reads TGCGCCAGCAGCCCTGGGACAGCAAACAATCAGCCCCAGCATTTT. The encoded protein is CASSPGTANNQPQHF. Filled out from reference TRBV5-1 and TRBJ1-5, the complete variable domain reads KAGVTQTPRYLIKTRGQQVTLSCSPISGHRSVSWYQQTPGQGLQFLFEYFSETQRNKGNFPGRFSGRQFSNSRSEMNVSTLELGDSALYLCASSPGTANNQPQHFGDGTRLSIL.

The chain has TRBV6-5 and TRBJ2-1, with 10 bases identical to TRBD1. The CDR3 loop spans 16 amino acids. V lost 2 bases and J lost 7; bases outside the gene matches: 8. Germline V gives CDR1 MNHEY, CDR2 SVGAGI. CDR3 DNA: TGTGCCAGCAGTTACCGAATTCCGGGACAGGGGAATGAGCAGTTCTTC. Translated, it gives CASSYRIPGQGNEQFF.

This clone has a handful of counts. CDR3 bases: TGTGCCAGCAGCTTAGGAGGGGGCTACGAGCAGTACTTC. Residues: CASSLGGGYEQYF. J is TRBJ2-7 and V is TRBV7-9, with a possible D match to TRBD1 (6 bases). V shed 1 base and J shed 3 bases, with 7 bases lying between them. Germline V gene lookup returns CDR1 SEHNR and CDR2 FQNEAQ (reference sequence). The CDR3 sequence is 13 residues long.

Written as DNA, the CDR3 is TGTGCCAGTAGTCCCGAGGATAATGAAAAACTGTTTTTT. This encodes CASSPEDNEKLFF. The chain couples TRBV19 to TRBJ1-4; no definite D call. Per the germline V gene, CDR1 is LNHDA and CDR2 is SQIVND (reference sequence). The CDR3 runs 13 residues. V lost 5 bases and J lost 4, with 8 bases in between.

In nucleotides, the CDR3 is TGTGCCAGCAGCCCTTGGGGGAGGGACAACTATGGCTACACCTTC. It encodes CASSPWGRDNYGYTF. This rearrangement joins TRBV5-4 to TRBJ1-2, with D perhaps TRBD1 (5 bases). V lost 4 bases and J 2 bases, leaving 15 bases between the germline ends. This CDR3 has 15 amino acids. Germline V CDR1 and CDR2: SGHNT, YYREEE (reference sequence).

This rearrangement joins TRBV27 to TRBJ1-4; D is unclear. V lost 3 bases, J lost 8 bases, and 10 bases lay in between. This CDR3 region has 13 residues. Germline loops: CDR1 MNHEY, CDR2 SMNVEV (reference sequence). Written as DNA, the CDR3 is TGTGCCAGCAGTTTGGGCGCTTCGGAAAAACTGTTTTTT. It is translated as CASSLGASEKLFF.

This clone was counted a few times. The identical CDR3 is also encoded by other nucleotide sequences in the sample. V gene TRBV15 combines with J gene TRBJ1-2; 8 nucleotides line up with TRBD1. The trim removed 5 bases at V and 8 bases at J, leaving 7 bases unmatched. From germline, CDR1 is LNHNV and CDR2 YYDKDF (reference sequence). This CDR3 region has 13 residues. CDR3 nucleotides: TGTGCCACCAGCTCACGGACAGGGCAAGGCTACACCTTC. Its protein is CATSSRTGQGYTF.

The chain combines TRBV19 with TRBJ1-2; D may be TRBD1 (6 bases). The V and J ends lost 3 bases and 8 bases respectively, with 13 bases between them. Germline CDR1 LNHDA, CDR2 SQIVND (reference sequence). The CDR3 spans 13 residues. CDR3 amino acids: CASSIWGQGGYTF. CDR3 sequence (DNA): TGTGCCAGTAGTATCTGGGGGCAGGGCGGCTACACCTTC. Based on the CDR3 plus reference TRBV19 and TRBJ1-2, the full variable domain is DGGITQSPKYLFRKEGQNVTLSCEQNLNHDAMYWYRQDPGQGLRLIYYSQIVNDFQKGDIAEGYSVSREKKESFPLTVTSAQKNPTAFYLCASSIWGQGGYTFGSGTRLTVV.

The genes are TRBV18 and TRBJ2-5; TRBD1 matches 8 bases. The trim removed 0 bases at V and 7 bases at J, leaving 7 bases unmatched. CDR1 is KGHSH and CDR2 is LQKENI in the germline V gene. The CDR3 is 15 residues long. The CDR3 is CASSPPAGTGGTQYF. CDR3 DNA: TGTGCCAGCTCACCACCGGCGGGGACAGGAGGGACCCAGTACTTC.

The chain recombines TRBV5-4 with TRBJ1-2; TRBD1 agrees at 7 bases. J lost 4 bases, V lost 3 bases, and 12 bases had no gene match. This CDR3 region has 16 residues. The germline gives CDR1 SGHNT, CDR2 YYREEE (reference sequence). The CDR3 sequence: CASSSARIGGSYGYTF. The DNA for the CDR3 is TGTGCCAGCAGCTCCGCAAGAATAGGGGGCTCCTATGGCTACACCTTC.

This rearrangement joins TRBV21-1 to TRBJ1-5; the D segment call TRBD1 is taken from the table without a DNA check. TRBV21-1 represents a pseudogene. This CDR3 comprises 16 residues. The CDR3 DNA sequence: TGTGCCAGCAGCAAAGTGGAGGGACAGAGCAATCAGCCCCAGCATTTT. The encoded protein is CASSKVEGQSNQPQHF.

The V and J genes are TRBV6-1 and TRBJ2-7; unclear D gene. Germline CDR1 MNHNS, CDR2 SASEGT. This CDR3 spans 14 amino acids. V lost 1 base and J 2 bases, leaving 9 bases between the germline ends. The CDR3 DNA reads as TGTGCCAGCAGTGAAGTTGTCTTCCCCTACGAGCAGTACTTC. This gives the protein CASSEVVFPYEQYF.